These 19 T cell receptor beta chains share one sample of origin, sequenced in a study of cytotoxic CD8 clonotypes in ibrutinib-treated CLL. Libraries were prepared by immunoSEQ multiplex PCR; TCRdb keeps only in-frame clonotypes and omits some of them. The sample holds approximately 200,000 clones; roughly 72% are singletons and the top ten take around 15%. The starting material was PBMCs, obtained after 24 months of ibrutinib treatment. Receptors originate from a human donor with chronic lymphocytic leukemia.

The chain employs TRBV28 and TRBJ2-3, with TRBD2 matching 9 bases. J gave up 2 bases and V 6 bases, and 15 bases lay outside the gene matches. The CDR3 runs to 18 residues. In germline, CDR1 is MDHEN, CDR2 SYDVKM. The CDR3 is CASSGGLARPPHTDTQYF. DNA of the CDR3: TGTGCCAGCAGCGGCGGACTAGCGAGACCCCCGCACACAGATACGCAGTATTTT.

This clone appeared a few times. This CDR3 is CASSLGQGAVEQYF. In DNA form, the CDR3 reads TGTGCCAGCAGTCTCGGACAGGGGGCTGTCGAGCAGTACTTC. V and J are TRBV27 and TRBJ2-7; 11 positions match TRBD1. Germline CDR1 MNHEY, CDR2 SMNVEV (reference sequence). The CDR3 consists of 14 residues. V shed 5 bases, J shed 6 bases, and the junction held 6 bases outside the gene matches.

This clone was recorded once. CDR3 protein: CASSPHLAGTGDYNEQFF. The CDR3 DNA is TGTGCCAGCAGCCCCCATTTAGCCGGGACAGGGGACTACAATGAGCAGTTCTTC. This chain links TRBV7-3 with TRBJ2-1; 10 nucleotides match TRBD1. Germline V CDR1 and CDR2: SGHTA, FQGTGA. The CDR3 is made up of 18 amino acids. V trimming: 5 bases; J trimming: 3 bases; junction bases outside the gene matches: 13.

The chain has TRBV7-3 and TRBJ2-1, with TRBD2 matching 7 bases. Germline loops: CDR1 SGHTA, CDR2 FQGTGA. V shed 5 bases and J 13 bases; nucleotides not matched to a gene: 8. There are 12 residues in the CDR3. DNA of the CDR3: TGTGCCAGCAGCCCGGCTAGCGGCCCTCAGTTCTTC. Residues: CASSPASGPQFF.

The V and J genes are TRBV5-1 and TRBJ2-2, with TRBD1 as a possible D gene (6 bases). Trimming pared 4 bases from V and 3 bases from J, leaving 10 bases between. The length of the CDR3 is 14 residues. CDR1 is SGHRS, CDR2 YFSETQ, per germline. Here the CDR3 reads CASSPRQDTGELFF. CDR3 DNA: TGCGCCAGCAGCCCCCGACAGGACACCGGGGAGCTGTTTTTT.

The chain is built from TRBV5-8 and TRBJ2-7; 9 nucleotides line up with TRBD2. Per the germline V gene, CDR1 is SGHTS and CDR2 is YDEGEE. The CDR3 extends over 15 amino acids. Trimming took 4 bases from V and 2 from J; bases not matched to a gene: 7. CDR3 coding DNA: TGTGCCAGCAGCGCTGCGGGAGGGCTAGCCTACGAGCAGTACTTC. The encoded protein is CASSAAGGLAYEQYF.

This chain connects TRBV7-2 to TRBJ2-5, with TRBD1 identical over 7 bases. The CDR3 runs to 14 residues. The germline gives CDR1 SGHTA, CDR2 FQGNSA. Trimming took 1 base from V and 6 from J; bases not matched to a gene: 5. The CDR3 region has the DNA TGTGCCAGCAGCTTAGAGGGGGCCATAAAGACCCAGTACTTC. The encoded protein is CASSLEGAIKTQYF.

The J gene is TRBJ2-7, the V gene TRBV9; D is possibly TRBD2 (6 bases). This CDR3 has 16 amino acids. Germline loops: CDR1 SGDLS, CDR2 YYNGEE. V dropped 0 bases and J dropped 3 bases, with 16 bases sitting between them. The CDR3 nucleotides are TGTGCCAGCAGCGTAGCTTCGGGTAGCGGTTACTACGAGCAGTACTTC. Translated, it gives CASSVASGSGYYEQYF.

This chain uses TRBV9 with TRBJ2-1; TRBD1 matches at 7 bases. V was pared by 4 bases and J by 6 bases, with 7 bases of the junction left unmatched. This CDR3 region has 14 residues. Germline CDR1 SGDLS, CDR2 YYNGEE. Written as DNA, the CDR3 is TGTGCCAGCAGCCGAAGACAGGGCTTCAATGAGCAGTTCTTC. This encodes CASSRRQGFNEQFF.

This clone showed up just a few times. The chain links TRBV7-2 to TRBJ1-2; D call uncertain. V was cut by 2 bases and J by 7 bases, with 17 bases left in between. The CDR3 runs 15 residues. Germline V gene sequence: CDR1 SGHTA, CDR2 FQGNSA. The CDR3 here is CASSLISWADLGYTF. Here the CDR3 DNA reads TGTGCCAGCAGCTTAATCTCCTGGGCAGATCTTGGCTACACCTTC.

The chain couples TRBV4-3 to TRBJ2-1; D is uncertain. The V gene's germline CDR1 is LGHNA and CDR2 YSLEER. CDR3 length: 17 residues. Trimming took off 0 bases at V and 3 bases at J, with 15 bases between the two ends. The CDR3 sequence is CASSQDLHSSLYNEQFF. The CDR3 nucleotides are TGCGCCAGCAGCCAAGATTTGCACTCTTCACTCTACAATGAGCAGTTCTTC.

This clone appeared a single time. J is TRBJ2-3 and V is TRBV18; maybe TRBD2 (6 bases). Germline CDR1 is KGHSH and CDR2 is LQKENI. V shed 4 bases and J shed 1 base, with 12 bases lying between them. The CDR3 runs 15 residues. In nucleotides, the CDR3 is TGTGCCAGCTCACTCGGGGGTTATCGCACAGATACGCAGTATTTT. Residues: CASSLGGYRTDTQYF. Full variable domain (missing parts from reference TRBV18 and TRBJ2-3): NAGVMQNPRHLVRRRGQEARLRCSPMKGHSHVYWYRQLPEEGLKFMVYLQKENIIDESGMPKERFSAEFPKEGPSILRIQQVVRGDSAAYFCASSLGGYRTDTQYFGPGTRLTVL.

This chain links TRBV5-1 with TRBJ2-7, with TRBD1 identical over 9 bases. The J segment lost 0 bases and the V segment lost 6 bases, leaving 7 bases of the junction unmatched. The germline V gene has CDR1 SGHRS and CDR2 YFSETQ. The CDR3 contains 15 residues. CDR3 sequence reads: CASTYGTGFSYEQYF. Written as DNA, the CDR3 is TGCGCCAGCACTTATGGGACAGGGTTCTCCTACGAGCAGTACTTC.

Only one count was recorded for this clone. The rearrangement links TRBV5-1 to TRBJ2-7, with 14 bases that match TRBD2. The germline V gene encodes CDR1 SGHRS and CDR2 YFSETQ. The CDR3 has 15 residues. The V segment lost 3 bases and the J segment 6 bases; nucleotides outside the gene matches: 5. This CDR3 is CASSSPGLAGGEQYF. CDR3 DNA: TGCGCCAGCAGCTCCCCAGGACTAGCGGGAGGCGAGCAGTACTTC.

The V gene is TRBV19, the J gene TRBJ2-6, with D tentatively TRBD1 (5 bases). CDR1 LNHDA and CDR2 SQIVND come from the germline V gene (reference sequence). Between the trimmed V and J ends, which lost 4 bases and 0 bases, there was a span of 7 bases. The CDR3 spans 15 residues. The CDR3 sequence: CASSRDSSGANVLTF. DNA of the CDR3: TGTGCCAGTAGTAGAGACAGCTCTGGGGCCAACGTCCTGACTTTC.

The chain is built from TRBV18 and TRBJ2-7; D unclear. The V and J ends lost 2 bases and 0 bases respectively, with 14 bases between them. This CDR3 is built from 16 residues. Per germline, CDR1 KGHSH and CDR2 LQKENI. CDR3 DNA sequence: TGTGCCAGCTCACCAGGGGTCGGCAGTCTCTCCTACGAGCAGTACTTC. This sequence encodes CASSPGVGSLSYEQYF.

The chain links TRBV27 to TRBJ1-2, with 8 bases lining up with TRBD1. Germline CDR1 MNHEY, CDR2 SMNVEV (reference sequence). The CDR3 has 13 residues. V lost 9 bases and J lost 4; bases outside the gene matches: 7. The CDR3 DNA follows: TGTGCCAGTAACTCAGGGGGCGGCTATGGCTACACCTTC. Its protein is CASNSGGGYGYTF.

The chain employs TRBV2 and TRBJ2-1; 7 bases line up with TRBD2. Germline CDR1 is SNHLY and CDR2 is FYNNEI. CDR3 length: 14 residues. With V trimmed by 7 bases and J by 5 bases, 8 bases remained unmatched. The CDR3 sequence: CASKQAGIHNEQFF. CDR3 DNA sequence: TGTGCCAGCAAACAAGCGGGAATCCACAATGAGCAGTTCTTC. The full variable domain, in which reference TRBV2 and TRBJ2-1 provide the parts outside the CDR3, is EPEVTQTPSHQVTQMGQEVILRCVPISNHLYFYWYRQILGQKVEFLVSFYNNEISEKSEIFDDQFSVERPDGSNFTLKIRSTKLEDSAMYFCASKQAGIHNEQFFGPGTRLTVL.

This chain links TRBV4-1 with TRBJ1-1; a possible D gene is TRBD1 (5 bases). This CDR3 comprises 14 residues. Germline V gene lookup returns CDR1 MGHRA and CDR2 YSYEKL. Trimming cost V 4 bases and J 5 bases, with 14 bases left between them. The CDR3 spells CASSRGLWGTEAFF. As DNA, the CDR3 is TGCGCCAGCAGCCGAGGATTGTGGGGGACTGAAGCTTTCTTT.